Detailed here is one T cell receptor (beta chain). Its antigen is unidentified. Second doses that came at about 4 or about 12 weeks were put together. The assay was immunoSEQ multiplex PCR, and TCRdb's table has in-frame clones only and misses some. The sample records about 180,000 clones, just over 85% being singletons. The record originates from a study of T cell responses to AZD1222 COVID-19 vaccine. General study points: Breadth and depth of Spike-specific TCRs rose after two AZD1222 doses. Donors in the cohort were predominantly white British and more often female, and clonal diversity was possibly underestimated. Only after the peak T cell response were repertoires sampled.

V was shortened by 0 bases and J by 0 bases, with 9 bases between the two germline ends. There are 16 residues in the CDR3. CDR1 and CDR2 (germline): LNHDA, SQIVND (reference sequence). The chain has TRBV19 and TRBJ2-1; D may be TRBD1 (5 bases). This TCR derives from an adult who received the AZD1222 COVID-19 vaccine. Material: peripheral blood, obtained 28 days after the second AZD1222 dose. CDR3 residues: CASSIEGRLSYNEQFF. The CDR3, as DNA: TGTGCCAGTAGTATAGAGGGGCGGCTCTCCTACAATGAGCAGTTCTTC.